The clone carrying this T cell receptor (beta chain) was counted at least ten times. The sample comes from a study of molecular identifiers for immune sequencing clone quantification. Across the whole study: The replicate experiment used RNA from approximately 20,000 or 100,000 naive CD8 cells. This RNA was split into five aliquots, and four of them were sequenced.

The CDR3 covers 12 residues. Trimming shortened V by 2 bases and J by 5 bases, and 10 bases separated the two germline ends. Germline loops: CDR1 SQVTM, CDR2 ANQGSEA. TCRdb fed the PCR reads into MiXCR, producing one record per CDR3 protein. The table lists more than 250,000 distinct CDR3 sequences, around 21% of them singletons. A CD8+CD4-CCR7+CD45RA+ gate was used to sort naive CD8 T cells. This clonotype originated in a human donor in good health. Some libraries in this study had Jurkat cell RNA spiked in. The J gene is TRBJ2-7, the V gene TRBV29-1; D is ambiguous. The sequenced material came from naive CD8+ T cells from blood, with Jurkat cell RNA spiked in. The subset: FACS-sorted CD8+CD4-CCR7+CD45RA+ naive T cells. CDR3 DNA sequence: TGCAGCGTTGAATACACCGGAAACGAGCAGTACTTC. Translation: CSVEYTGNEQYF.